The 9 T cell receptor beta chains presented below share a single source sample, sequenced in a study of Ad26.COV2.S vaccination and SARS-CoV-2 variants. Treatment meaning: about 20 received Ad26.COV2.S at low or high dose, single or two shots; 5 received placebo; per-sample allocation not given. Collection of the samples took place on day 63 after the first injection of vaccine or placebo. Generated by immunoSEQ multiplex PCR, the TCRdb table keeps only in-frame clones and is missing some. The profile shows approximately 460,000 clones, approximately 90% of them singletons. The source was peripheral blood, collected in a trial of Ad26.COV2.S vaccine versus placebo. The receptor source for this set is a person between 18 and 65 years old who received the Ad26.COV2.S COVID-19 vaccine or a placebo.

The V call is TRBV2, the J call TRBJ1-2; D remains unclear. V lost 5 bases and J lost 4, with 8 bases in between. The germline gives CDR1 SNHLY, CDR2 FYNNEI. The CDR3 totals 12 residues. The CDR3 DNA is TGTGCCAGCAGTCGGACTACCTATGGCTACACCTTC. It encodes CASSRTTYGYTF.

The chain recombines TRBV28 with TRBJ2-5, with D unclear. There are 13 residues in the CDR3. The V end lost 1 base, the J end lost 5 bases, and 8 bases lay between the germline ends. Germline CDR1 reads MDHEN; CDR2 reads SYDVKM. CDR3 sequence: CASSLSGRETQYF. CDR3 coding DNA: TGTGCCAGCAGTTTATCGGGTCGCGAGACCCAGTACTTC.

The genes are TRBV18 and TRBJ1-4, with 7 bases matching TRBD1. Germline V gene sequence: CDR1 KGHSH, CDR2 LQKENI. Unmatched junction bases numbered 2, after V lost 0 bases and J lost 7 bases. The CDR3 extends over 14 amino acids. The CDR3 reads CASSPPGQPEKLFF. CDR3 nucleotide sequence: TGTGCCAGCTCACCACCGGGACAGCCTGAAAAACTGTTTTTT.

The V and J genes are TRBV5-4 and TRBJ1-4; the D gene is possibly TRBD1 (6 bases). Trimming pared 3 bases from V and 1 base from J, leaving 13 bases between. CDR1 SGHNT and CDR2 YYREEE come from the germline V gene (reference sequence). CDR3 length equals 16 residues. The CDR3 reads CASSYGQRQTNEKLFF. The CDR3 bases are TGTGCCAGCAGCTATGGACAGCGACAAACTAATGAAAAACTGTTTTTT.

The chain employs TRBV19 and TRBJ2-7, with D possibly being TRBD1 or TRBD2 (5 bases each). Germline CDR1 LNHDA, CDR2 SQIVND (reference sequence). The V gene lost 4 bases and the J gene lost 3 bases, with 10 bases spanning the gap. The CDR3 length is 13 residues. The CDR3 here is CASSTGPFYEQYF. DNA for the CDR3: TGTGCCAGTAGTACGGGACCTTTCTACGAGCAGTACTTC.

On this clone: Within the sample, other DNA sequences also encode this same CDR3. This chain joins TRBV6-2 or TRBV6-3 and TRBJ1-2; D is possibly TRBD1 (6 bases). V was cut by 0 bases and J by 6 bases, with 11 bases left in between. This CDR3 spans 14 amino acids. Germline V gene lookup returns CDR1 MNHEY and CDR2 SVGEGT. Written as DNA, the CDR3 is TGTGCCAGCAGTTACTCCACAGGGACCCATGGCTACACCTTC. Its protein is CASSYSTGTHGYTF.

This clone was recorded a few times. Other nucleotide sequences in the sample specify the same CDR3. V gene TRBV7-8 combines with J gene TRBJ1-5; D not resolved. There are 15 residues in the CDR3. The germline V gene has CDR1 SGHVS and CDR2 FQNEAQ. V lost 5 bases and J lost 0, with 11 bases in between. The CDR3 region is CASSLVGYSNQPQHF. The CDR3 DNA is TGTGCCAGCAGCCTCGTAGGGTATAGCAATCAGCCCCAGCATTTT.

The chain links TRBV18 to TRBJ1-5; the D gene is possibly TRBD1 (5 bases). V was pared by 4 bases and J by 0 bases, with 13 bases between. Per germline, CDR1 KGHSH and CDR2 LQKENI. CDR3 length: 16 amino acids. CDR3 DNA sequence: TGTGCCAGCTCACTGTCCGGGACCGCTAGCAATCAGCCCCAGCATTTT. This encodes CASSLSGTASNQPQHF.

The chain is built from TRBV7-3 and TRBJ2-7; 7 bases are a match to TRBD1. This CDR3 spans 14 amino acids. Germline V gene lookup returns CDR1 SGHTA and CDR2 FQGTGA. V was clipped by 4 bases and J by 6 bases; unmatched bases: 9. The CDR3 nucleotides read TGTGCCAGCAGCTCCGGACGGACAGGTGGCGAGCAGTACTTC. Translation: CASSSGRTGGEQYF.